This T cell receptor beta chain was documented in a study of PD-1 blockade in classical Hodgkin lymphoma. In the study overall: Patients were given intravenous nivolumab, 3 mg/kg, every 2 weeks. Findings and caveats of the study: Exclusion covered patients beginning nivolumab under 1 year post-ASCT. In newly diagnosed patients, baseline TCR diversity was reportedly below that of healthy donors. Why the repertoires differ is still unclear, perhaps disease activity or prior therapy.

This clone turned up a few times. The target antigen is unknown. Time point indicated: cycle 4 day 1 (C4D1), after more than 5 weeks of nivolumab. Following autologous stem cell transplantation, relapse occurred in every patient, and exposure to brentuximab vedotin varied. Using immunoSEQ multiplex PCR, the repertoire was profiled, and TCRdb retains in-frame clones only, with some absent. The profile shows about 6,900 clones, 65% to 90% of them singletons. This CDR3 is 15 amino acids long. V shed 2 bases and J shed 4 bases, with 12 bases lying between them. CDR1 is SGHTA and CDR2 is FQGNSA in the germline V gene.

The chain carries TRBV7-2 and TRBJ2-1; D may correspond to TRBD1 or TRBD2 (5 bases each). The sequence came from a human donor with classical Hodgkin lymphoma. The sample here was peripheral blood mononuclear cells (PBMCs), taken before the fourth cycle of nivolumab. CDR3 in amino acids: CASSLRTGPYNEQFF. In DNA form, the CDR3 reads TGTGCCAGCAGCTTACGAACGGGACCGTACAATGAGCAGTTCTTC.